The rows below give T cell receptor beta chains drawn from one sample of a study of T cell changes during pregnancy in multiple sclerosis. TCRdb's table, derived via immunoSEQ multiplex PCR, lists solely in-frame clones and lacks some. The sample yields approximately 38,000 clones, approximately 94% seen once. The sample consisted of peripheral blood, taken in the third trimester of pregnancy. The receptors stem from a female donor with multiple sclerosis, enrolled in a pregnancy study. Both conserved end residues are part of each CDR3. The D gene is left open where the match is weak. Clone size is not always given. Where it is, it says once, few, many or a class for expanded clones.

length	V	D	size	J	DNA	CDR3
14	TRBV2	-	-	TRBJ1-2	TGTGCCAGCAAAGTCGTCGGAGGGGTCTATGGCTACACCTTC	CASKVVGGVYGYTF
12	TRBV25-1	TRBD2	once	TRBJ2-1	TGTGCCAGCAGCGGGGGGACGGCCGCTTGGATCTTC	CASSGGTAAWIF
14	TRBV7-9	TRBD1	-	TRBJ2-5	TGTGCCAGCAGCCAAGCGACAGGGTTGGAGACCCAGTACTTC	CASSQATGLETQYF
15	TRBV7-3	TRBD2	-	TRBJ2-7	TGTGCCAGCAGCTTATACGGCGGGGGGGCTTACGAGCAGTACTTC	CASSLYGGGAYEQYF
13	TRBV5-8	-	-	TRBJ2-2	TGTGCCAGCAGCTTAAAGGGGCCCGGGGAGCTGTTTTTT	CASSLKGPGELFF
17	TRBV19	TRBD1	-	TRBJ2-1	TGTGCCAGTAGTAATCTCTCACCGGGACAGGGGGTCTATGAGCAGTTCTTC	CASSNLSPGQGVYEQFF
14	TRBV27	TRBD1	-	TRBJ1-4	TGTGCCAGCAACCGACAGGGGGCAAGTGAAAAACTGTTTTTT	CASNRQGASEKLFF
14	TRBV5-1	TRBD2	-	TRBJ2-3	TGCGCCAGCAGCTCCAGCGGGAGAGGGGATACGCAGTATTTT	CASSSSGRGDTQYF
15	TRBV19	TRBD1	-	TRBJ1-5	TGTGCCAGTAGATCAGGGACAGACATCAATCAGCCCCAGCATTTT	CASRSGTDINQPQHF
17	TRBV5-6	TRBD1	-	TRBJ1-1	TGTGCCAGCAGCTCCCAGACAGGGGTGGGTGGTCACACTGAAGCTTTCTTT	CASSSQTGVGGHTEAFF
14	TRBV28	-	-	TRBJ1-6	TGTGCCAGCAGTTTATCCAGGTCTAATTCACCCCTCCACTTT	CASSLSRSNSPLHF
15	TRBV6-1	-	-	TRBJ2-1	TGTGCCAGCAGTGAATCCCCGGTACCGGACAATGAGCAGTTCTTC	CASSESPVPDNEQFF
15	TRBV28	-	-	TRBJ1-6	TGTGCCAGCAGCTCCTATTTAATCAGGGATTCACCCCTCCACTTT	CASSSYLIRDSPLHF
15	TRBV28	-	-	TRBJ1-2	TGTGCCAGCAGTTACCCCCTCGGGAGTCACTATGGCTACACCTTC	CASSYPLGSHYGYTF
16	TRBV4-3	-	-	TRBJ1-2	TGCGCCAGCAGCCAAGATACGGCAGGGTGGTCCTATGGCTACACCTTC	CASSQDTAGWSYGYTF
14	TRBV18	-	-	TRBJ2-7	TGTGCCAGCTCCCCGGTGGTAGACTCCTACGAGCAGTACTTC	CASSPVVDSYEQYF
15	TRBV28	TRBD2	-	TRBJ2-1	TGTGCCAGCAGTACGACTAGCGGGAGGGCCGCTGAGCAGTTCTTC	CASSTTSGRAAEQFF
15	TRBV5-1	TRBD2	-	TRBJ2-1	TGCGCCAGCAGCTTGGTCCTAGCGGGAAACAATGAGCAGTTCTTC	CASSLVLAGNNEQFF
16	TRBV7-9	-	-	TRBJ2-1	TGTGCCAGCAGAGGCCAGGAGGGGGCTCACTACAATGAGCAGTTCTTC	CASRGQEGAHYNEQFF
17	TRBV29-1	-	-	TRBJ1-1	TGCAGCGTTGAGAACCCTGATCAGGGTGGGTGGTACACTGAAGCTTTCTTT	CSVENPDQGGWYTEAFF
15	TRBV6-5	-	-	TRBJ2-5	TGTGCCAGCAGCCGAAGCAGGGCAACTCAAGAGACCCAGTACTTC	CASSRSRATQETQYF
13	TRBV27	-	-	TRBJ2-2	TGTGCCAGCAGTTTTTGGCGGACCGGGGAGCTGTTTTTT	CASSFWRTGELFF
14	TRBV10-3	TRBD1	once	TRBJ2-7	TGTGCCATCAGTGCGGGACAGGGGCCCTACGAGCAGTACTTC	CAISAGQGPYEQYF
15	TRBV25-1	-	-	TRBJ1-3	TGTGCCAGCAGTGAAACAGGGATTGGTGGAAACACCATATATTTT	CASSETGIGGNTIYF